This TCR beta chain originates from a study of OX40 agonist ivuxolimab in advanced cancers. V trimming: 4 bases; J trimming: 4 bases; junction bases outside the gene matches: 8. Germline V gene lookup returns CDR1 SGHKS and CDR2 YYEKEE (reference sequence). The CDR3 length is 15 residues. Produced via immunoSEQ multiplex PCR; TCRdb's table is partial and in-frame only. The data contain about 21,000 clones, approximately 87% of them seen just once; the ten biggest clones take up under 20%. The origin of this receptor is an adult with an advanced solid tumor such as melanoma, head and neck, liver or kidney cancer. The sample consisted of CD4+ or CD8+ T cells sorted from blood, taken in a trial of the OX40 agonist ivuxolimab. The chain joins TRBV5-5 to TRBJ1-5; 7 nucleotides align to TRBD1. This chain's CDR3 is CASSQGQESNQPQHF. In DNA, the CDR3 is TGTGCCAGCAGCCAAGGACAGGAGTCAAATCAGCCCCAGCATTTT.